Detailed here is one T cell receptor beta chain. The target antigen is unknown. The data were obtained in a study of T-cell reconstitution after alpha-beta-depleted transplantation in children. Study outcomes and limitations: About two months after transplant, alpha-beta T cells reportedly came from several hundred expanded graft clones. Surviving recipient T cells and thymic progenitors produced the high day-60 TCRbeta diversity seen in some patients.

Unique molecular identifiers were used in preparing the TCRbeta library. TCRdb reprocessed the PCR reads via MiXCR and lists one record per CDR3 protein. Of around 580,000 distinct CDR3 sequences in the sample, 25% to 30% were seen once. Germline V gene sequence: CDR1 MNHEY, CDR2 SVGAGI. Trimming stripped 0 bases from V and 6 bases from J, with 12 bases between. The CDR3 is 15 residues long. This TCR derives from a boy less than two years old with Wiskott-Aldrich syndrome, due to receive a stem cell transplant. The specimen comprised PBMCs, sampled before TCRalphabeta/CD19-depleted stem cell transplant. J is TRBJ1-5 and V is TRBV6-5; D not certain. CDR3 region: CASSYSSQEFQPQHF. The CDR3, as DNA: TGTGCCAGCAGTTACTCGTCCCAAGAATTTCAGCCCCAGCATTTT.